This TCR beta chain was captured in a study of radiation and T cells in renal cell carcinoma. Clones were read by immunoSEQ multiplex PCR, and TCRdb kept only the in-frame ones, dropping some. Among more than 75,000 clones listed, around 85% were seen once. The CDR3 extends over 13 amino acids. Per the germline V gene, CDR1 is MNHNY and CDR2 is SVGAGI (reference sequence). V gave up 5 bases and J gave up 7 bases; unmatched junction bases: 5. Time point reported: blood 2 weeks post-SBRT. Treatment indicated: 15 Gy SBRT to primary tumor, nephrectomy 4 weeks later. This material consisted of blood, taken from a patient whose treatment included radiotherapy and nephrectomy. This sequence originates from a woman aged 50 to 65 with renal cell carcinoma. This chain connects TRBV6-6 to TRBJ1-2, with 9 bases that match TRBD1. The CDR3 region is CASSTGGGRGYTF. The CDR3 DNA follows: TGTGCCAGCAGTACAGGGGGCGGGCGTGGCTACACCTTC.